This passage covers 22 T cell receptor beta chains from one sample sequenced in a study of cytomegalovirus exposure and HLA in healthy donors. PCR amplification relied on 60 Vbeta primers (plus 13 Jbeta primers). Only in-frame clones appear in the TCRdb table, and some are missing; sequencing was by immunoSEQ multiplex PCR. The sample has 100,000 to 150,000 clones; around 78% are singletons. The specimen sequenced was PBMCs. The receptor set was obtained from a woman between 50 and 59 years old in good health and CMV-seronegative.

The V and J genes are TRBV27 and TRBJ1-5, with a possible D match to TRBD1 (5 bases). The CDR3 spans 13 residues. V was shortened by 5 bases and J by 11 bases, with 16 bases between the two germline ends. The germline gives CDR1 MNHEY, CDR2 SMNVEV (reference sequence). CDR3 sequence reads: CASSGAGHPTQHF. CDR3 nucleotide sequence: TGTGCCAGCAGTGGCGCGGGGCACCCGACCCAGCATTTT.

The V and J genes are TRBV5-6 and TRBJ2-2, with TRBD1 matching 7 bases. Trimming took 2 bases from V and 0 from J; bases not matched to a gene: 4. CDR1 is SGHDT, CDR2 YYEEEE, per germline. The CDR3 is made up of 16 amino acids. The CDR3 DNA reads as TGTGCCAGCAGCTTCGGGACAGCCACGAACACCGGGGAGCTGTTTTTT. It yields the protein CASSFGTATNTGELFF.

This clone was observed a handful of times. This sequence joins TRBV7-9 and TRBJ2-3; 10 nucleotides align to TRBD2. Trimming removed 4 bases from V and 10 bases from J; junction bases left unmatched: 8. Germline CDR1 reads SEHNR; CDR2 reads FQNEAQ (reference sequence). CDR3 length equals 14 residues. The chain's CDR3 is CASSSQREGNAQYF. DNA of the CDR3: TGTGCCAGCAGCTCCCAGCGGGAGGGGAACGCGCAGTATTTT.

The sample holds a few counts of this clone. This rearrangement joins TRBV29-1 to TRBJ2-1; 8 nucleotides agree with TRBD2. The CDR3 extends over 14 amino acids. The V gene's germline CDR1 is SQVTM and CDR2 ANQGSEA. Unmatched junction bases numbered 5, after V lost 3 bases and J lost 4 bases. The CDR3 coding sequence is TGCAGCGTTGATGCTAGCGGGCTTTACAATGAGCAGTTCTTC. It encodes CSVDASGLYNEQFF.

CDR3 sequence: CASSLPGTGVGYEQYF. CDR3 nucleotides: TGTGCCAGCAGTCTTCCCGGGACAGGGGTTGGATACGAGCAGTACTTC. The rearrangement links TRBV28 to TRBJ2-7; TRBD1 aligns across 10 bases. The CDR3 covers 16 residues. With V trimmed by 5 bases and J by 4 bases, 11 bases remained unmatched. The germline V gene encodes CDR1 MDHEN and CDR2 SYDVKM. Supplemented by reference TRBV28 and TRBJ2-7, the full variable domain reads DVKVTQSSRYLVKRTGEKVFLECVQDMDHENMFWYRQDPGLGLRLIYFSYDVKMKEKGDIPEGYSVSREKKERFSLILESASTNQTSMYLCASSLPGTGVGYEQYFGPGTRLTVT.

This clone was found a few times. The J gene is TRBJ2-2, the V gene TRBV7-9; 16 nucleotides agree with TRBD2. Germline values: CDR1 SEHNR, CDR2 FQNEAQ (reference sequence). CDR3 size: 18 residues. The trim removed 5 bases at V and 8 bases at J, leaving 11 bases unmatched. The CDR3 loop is CASSMGLAGGLLQGELFF. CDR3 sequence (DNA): TGTGCCAGCAGCATGGGACTAGCGGGAGGGCTTCTTCAGGGGGAGCTGTTTTTT.

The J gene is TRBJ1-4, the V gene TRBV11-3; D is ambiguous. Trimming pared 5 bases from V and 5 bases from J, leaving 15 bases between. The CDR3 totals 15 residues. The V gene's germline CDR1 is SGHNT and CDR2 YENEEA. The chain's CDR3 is CASSTSLTRNEKLFF. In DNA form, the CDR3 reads TGTGCCAGCAGCACCTCGCTTACGCGGAATGAAAAACTGTTTTTT.

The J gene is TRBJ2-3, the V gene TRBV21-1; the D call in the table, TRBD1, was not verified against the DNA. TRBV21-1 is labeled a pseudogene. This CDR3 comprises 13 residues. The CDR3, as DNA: TGTGCCAGCCCCCTCAGGTCCCCAGATACGCAGTATTTT. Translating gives CASPLRSPDTQYF.

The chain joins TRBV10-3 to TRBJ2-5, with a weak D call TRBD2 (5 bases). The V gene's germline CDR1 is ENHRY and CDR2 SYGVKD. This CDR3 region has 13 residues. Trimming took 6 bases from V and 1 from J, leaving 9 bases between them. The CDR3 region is CAISDLAQETQYF. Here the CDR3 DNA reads TGTGCCATCAGCGATCTAGCCCAAGAGACCCAGTACTTC.

CDR3 sequence: CASSSGTARVLTF. The CDR3, as DNA: TGTGCCAGTTCCTCCGGGACAGCACGCGTCCTGACTTTC. V and J are TRBV19 and TRBJ2-6; 7 bases fit TRBD1. Germline CDR1 LNHDA, CDR2 SQIVND (reference sequence). There are 13 residues in the CDR3. Germline trimming cut 8 bases from V and 12 bases from J; bases unmatched to any gene: 10. The variable domain in full, completed from reference TRBV19 and TRBJ2-6, reads DGGITQSPKYLFRKEGQNVTLSCEQNLNHDAMYWYRQDPGQGLRLIYYSQIVNDFQKGDIAEGYSVSREKKESFPLTVTSAQKNPTAFYLCASSSGTARVLTFGAGSRLTVL.

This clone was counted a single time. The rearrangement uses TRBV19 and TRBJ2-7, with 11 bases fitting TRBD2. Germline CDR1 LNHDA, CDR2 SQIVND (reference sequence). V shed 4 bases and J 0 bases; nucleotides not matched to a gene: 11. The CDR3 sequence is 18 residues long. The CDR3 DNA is TGTGCCAGTAGTACCCCCGGGACTAGCGGCTTCTTCTCCTACGAGCAGTACGTC. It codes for CASSTPGTSGFFSYEQYV.

The CDR3 bases are TGTGCCAGCAGCTTAGATCGGAGGGCAAACTATGGCTACACCTTC. As protein: CASSLDRRANYGYTF. This chain uses TRBV11-3 with TRBJ1-2; D gene ambiguous. Germline V gene sequence: CDR1 SGHNT, CDR2 YENEEA. The CDR3 sequence is 15 residues long. Trimming pared 0 bases from V and 2 bases from J, leaving 10 bases between.

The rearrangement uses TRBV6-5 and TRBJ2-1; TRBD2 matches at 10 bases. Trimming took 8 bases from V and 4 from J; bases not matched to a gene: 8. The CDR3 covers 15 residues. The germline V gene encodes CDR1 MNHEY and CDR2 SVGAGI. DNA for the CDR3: TGTGCCAGCGCGCCAACTAGCGGGATGTACAATGAGCAGTTCTTC. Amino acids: CASAPTSGMYNEQFF.

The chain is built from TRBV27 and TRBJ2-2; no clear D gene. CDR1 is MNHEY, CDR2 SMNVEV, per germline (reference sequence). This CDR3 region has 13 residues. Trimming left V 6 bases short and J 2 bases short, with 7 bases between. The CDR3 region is CASRSTNTGELFF. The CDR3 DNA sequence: TGTGCCAGCAGGTCTACTAACACCGGGGAGCTGTTTTTT.

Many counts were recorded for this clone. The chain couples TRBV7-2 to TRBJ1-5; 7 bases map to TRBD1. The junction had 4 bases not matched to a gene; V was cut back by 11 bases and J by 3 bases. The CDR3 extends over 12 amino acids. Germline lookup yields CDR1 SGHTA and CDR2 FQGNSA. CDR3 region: CAAGGPNQPQHF. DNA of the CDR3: TGTGCCGCAGGGGGGCCCAATCAGCCCCAGCATTTT.

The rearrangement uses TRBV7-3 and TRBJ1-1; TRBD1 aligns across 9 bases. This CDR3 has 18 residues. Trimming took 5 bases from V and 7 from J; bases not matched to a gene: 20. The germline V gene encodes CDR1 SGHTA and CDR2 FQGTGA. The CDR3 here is CASSLSRDRVGAGGEAFF. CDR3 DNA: TGTGCCAGCAGCCTCTCCCGGGACAGGGTGGGGGCCGGGGGTGAAGCTTTCTTT.

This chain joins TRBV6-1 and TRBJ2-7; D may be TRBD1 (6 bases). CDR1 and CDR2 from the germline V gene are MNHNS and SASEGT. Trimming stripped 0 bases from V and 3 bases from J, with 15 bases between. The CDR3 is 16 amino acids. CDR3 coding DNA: TGTGCCAGCAGTGAAGCGGCAACAGGGCTAAGCTACGAGCAGTACTTC. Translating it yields CASSEAATGLSYEQYF.

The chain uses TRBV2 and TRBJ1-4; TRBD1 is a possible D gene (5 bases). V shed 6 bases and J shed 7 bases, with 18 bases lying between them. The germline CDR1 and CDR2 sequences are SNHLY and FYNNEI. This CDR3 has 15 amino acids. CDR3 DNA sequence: TGTGCCAGCAGGGCCCCGGGGGGGTCAGGTGAAAAACTGTTTTTT. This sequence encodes CASRAPGGSGEKLFF.

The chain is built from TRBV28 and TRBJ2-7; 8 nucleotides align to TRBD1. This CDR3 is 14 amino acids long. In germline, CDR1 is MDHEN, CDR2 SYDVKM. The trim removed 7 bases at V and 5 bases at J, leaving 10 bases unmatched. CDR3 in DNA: TGTGCCAGCAAACTCGTGGACAGGGACAACGAGCAGTACTTC. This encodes CASKLVDRDNEQYF.

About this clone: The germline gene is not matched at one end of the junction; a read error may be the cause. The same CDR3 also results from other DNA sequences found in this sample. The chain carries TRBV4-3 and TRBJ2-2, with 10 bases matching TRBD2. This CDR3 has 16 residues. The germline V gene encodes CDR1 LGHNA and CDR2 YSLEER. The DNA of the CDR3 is TGCGCCAGCAGCCAAGGGCTAGCGGGAGTAGCTGGGGAGCTCTTTTTT. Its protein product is CASSQGLAGVAGELFF.

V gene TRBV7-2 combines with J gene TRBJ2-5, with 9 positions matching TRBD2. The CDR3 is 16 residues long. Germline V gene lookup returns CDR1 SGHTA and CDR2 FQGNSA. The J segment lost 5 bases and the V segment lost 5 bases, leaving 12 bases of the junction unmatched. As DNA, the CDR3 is TGTGCCAGCAGCCCCCGGGGTAGCGGGAGAGGGGAGACCCAGTACTTC. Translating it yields CASSPRGSGRGETQYF.

CDR3 protein: CASSGRSGRTEAFF. The DNA of the CDR3 is TGTGCCAGCAGCGGGAGATCCGGACGTACTGAAGCTTTCTTT. V gene TRBV11-2 combines with J gene TRBJ1-1; D gene uncertain. The CDR3 runs 14 residues. From germline, CDR1 is SGHAT and CDR2 FQNNGV. Trimming removed 5 bases at V and 5 bases at J, with 15 bases between.